This is a list of T cell receptor beta chains from one sample in a study of blood T cell repertoires in COVID-19. TCRdb's table, derived via immunoSEQ multiplex PCR, lists solely in-frame clones and lacks some. The sample lists around 300,000 clones; 88% were seen once. Input material: PBMCs or T cells enriched from blood (not recorded which). The receptors were gathered from a woman in her twenties or thirties who had recovered from COVID-19. The CDR3 runs from the conserved cysteine through the conserved F or W. D genes are given only for firm matches. Expanded clones get a size class; other rows say once, few or many, or leave the size out.

v_call	clone_size	j_call	d_call	cdr3_nt	cdr3_aa
TRBV9	.	TRBJ1-2	.	TGTGCCAGCAGTGGAGGGGGCTACACCTTC	CASSGGGYTF
TRBV10-3	.	TRBJ1-4	.	TGTGCCATCGGCGTAAGGACCATCGGGAGTGAAAAACTGTTTTTT	CAIGVRTIGSEKLFF
TRBV7-2	once	TRBJ1-6	.	TGTGCCAGCAGCTCCCTTAGCTCCTATAATTCACCCCTCCACTTT	CASSSLSSYNSPLHF
TRBV5-1	few	TRBJ1-6	.	TGCGCCAGCAGCCCTGGAGACGCCCTGAAGTCTTCACCCCTCCACTTT	CASSPGDALKSSPLHF
TRBV20-1	.	TRBJ2-5	.	TGCAGTGCTAGTTTTGGGGGGGCAGAGACCCAGTACTTC	CSASFGGAETQYF
TRBV19	.	TRBJ2-7	TRBD2	TGTGCCAGTAGTATGGGACTAGGATACGAGCAGTACTTC	CASSMGLGYEQYF
TRBV10-3	.	TRBJ2-1	TRBD2	TGTGCCATCAGTGAGCCGGGGCCTGGGAAGCGGGGAATCGATGAGCAGTTCTTC	CAISEPGPGKRGIDEQFF
TRBV2	.	TRBJ1-2	TRBD1	TGTGCCAGCAGTGGGAGACAGGGGCCTGGCTACACCTTC	CASSGRQGPGYTF
TRBV27	.	TRBJ1-5	TRBD1	TGTGCCAGCAGTTTGACTCAGGGGGCGGGTCAGCCCCAGCATTTT	CASSLTQGAGQPQHF
TRBV6-5	.	TRBJ2-7	TRBD2	TGTGCCAGCACCGAAAGTACTAGCGGGATCTACAAGCAGTACTTC	CASTESTSGIYKQYF
TRBV6-5	.	TRBJ2-5	TRBD1	TGTGCCAGCAGTTCCTCCCAGGGGGCGCGGGGGACCCAGTACTTC	CASSSSQGARGTQYF